The present entry profiles one T cell receptor beta chain with its context. The sample belongs to a study of cytomegalovirus exposure and HLA in healthy donors. The CDR3 runs to 17 residues. V dropped 6 bases and J dropped 4; count of bases not matched to a gene: 17. Germline lookup yields CDR1 SQVTM and CDR2 ANQGSEA. The donors were healthy bone marrow donors. With 60 Vbeta and 13 Jbeta primers, the PCR was carried out. The assay was immunoSEQ multiplex PCR, and TCRdb's table has in-frame clones only and misses some. The data hold tens of thousands of clones, with less than 85% observed a single time.

The receptor comes from a woman aged 45-65 years in good health and CMV-seropositive. The chain has TRBV29-1 and TRBJ2-3, with 9 bases matching TRBD2. Sequencing used PBMCs. CDR3 sequence: CSVTKRGSGRSADTQYF. The DNA for the CDR3 is TGCAGCGTGACGAAAAGAGGTAGCGGGAGATCAGCAGATACGCAGTATTTT.